The 3 T cell receptor beta chains given below trace back to one sample, sequenced in a study of cytomegalovirus exposure and HLA in healthy donors. The study ran its PCR with 60 Vbeta and 13 Jbeta primers. TCRdb's table, derived via immunoSEQ multiplex PCR, lists solely in-frame clones and lacks some. Here the sample table reports more than 65,000 clones. The sample was PBMCs. The source of these receptors is a man aged 35 to 55 in good health and CMV-seronegative.

The chain couples TRBV13 to TRBJ2-2, with D maybe TRBD2 (7 bases). The CDR3 length is 16 residues. Looked up from germline, CDR1 is PRHDT and CDR2 is FYEKMQ (reference sequence). The V end was cut by 7 bases, the J end by 5 bases, with 20 bases between. CDR3 coding DNA: TGTGCCAGCACCCGAGGGGGGGGCTTTGGAACCGGGGAGCTGTTTTTT. Its protein product is CASTRGGGFGTGELFF.

The chain couples TRBV5-1 to TRBJ2-5; 11 nucleotides agree with TRBD1. The CDR3 sequence is 16 residues long. V was clipped by 1 base and J by 4 bases; unmatched bases: 6. CDR1 is SGHRS and CDR2 is YFSETQ in the germline V gene. This CDR3 reads CASSLSGQGARETQYF. The DNA for the CDR3 is TGCGCCAGCAGCTTGTCCGGACAGGGGGCGAGAGAGACCCAGTACTTC.

The rearrangement links TRBV11-1 to TRBJ2-3; possibly TRBD2 for D (5 bases). Trimming removed 2 bases at V and 6 bases at J, with 6 bases between. The CDR3 is made up of 12 amino acids. Per the germline V gene, CDR1 is SGHAT and CDR2 is FQDESV (reference sequence). The CDR3 DNA follows: TGTGCCAGCAGCTTAAGGGAGGATACGCAGTATTTT. Amino acids: CASSLREDTQYF.